This T cell receptor (beta chain) was sequenced for a study of blood T cell repertoires in COVID-19. Study information: Specimens from acute and convalescent COVID-19 originated in the United States, Italy and Spain. Sample material is recorded as cDNA or gDNA derived from T cells, B-cell-depleted T cells, or PBMCs.

Authors' data handling: Reference gene primers were amplified, and this amplification served to estimate nucleated cell counts. Profiling relied on immunoSEQ multiplex PCR, and the TCRdb table lists in-frame clones only, not all of them. For V, J and clone size, that table is used; D and trimming come from the DNA. Among tens of thousands of clones listed, around four fifths were seen once. About this clone: Other DNA sequences within the sample encode an identical CDR3.

Source material: peripheral blood. The sequence derives from a man between 65 and 85 years old with acute or convalescent COVID-19.

The CDR3 region is CASSLAGRGGEGPQYF. As DNA, the CDR3 is TGTGCCAGCAGCTTGGCTGGGCGGGGGGGAGAGGGGCCCCAGTACTTC. The chain recombines TRBV5-5 with TRBJ2-5, with 9 bases aligning to TRBD2. CDR3 length: 16 amino acids. CDR1 is SGHKS, CDR2 YYEKEE, per germline (reference sequence). Trimming removed 0 bases from V and 9 bases from J; junction bases left unmatched: 12.